This T cell receptor beta chain was documented in a study of beta chain features in type 1 diabetes. Expressed TCRB transcripts were sequenced, since all the RNA that had been isolated was reverse transcribed. Assay used: immunoSEQ multiplex PCR; TCRdb lists only in-frame clones, some missing. The repertoire holds almost 250,000 clones, with 14% as singletons. General study points: Cells expressing TCR highly could be over-represented by cDNA sequencing.

Germline-derived CDR1 and CDR2 are SGHRS and YFSETQ. The CDR3 is made up of 17 amino acids. The ends were cut back, 0 bases at V and 4 bases at J, with 19 bases in the middle. As concerns this clone: Its antigen is unknown.

The rearrangement uses TRBV5-1 and TRBJ2-5; possible D gene TRBD1, 6 bases. Sequenced: naive CD4+ T cells from blood. This sequence was found in a woman in her 40s in good health. The CDR3: CASSLVPQQTGSETQYF. The CDR3 DNA reads TGCGCCAGCAGCTTGGTTCCCCAACAAACAGGGTCAGAGACCCAGTACTTC.